The T cell receptor (beta chain) described here comes from a study of blood T cell repertoires in COVID-19. The CDR3 has 14 amino acids. From germline, CDR1 is SGHKS and CDR2 YYEKEE (reference sequence). V lost 9 bases and J lost 5; bases outside the gene matches: 14. Under the authors' procedure: Reference gene primers were amplified, and this amplification served to estimate nucleated cell counts. Clones were read by immunoSEQ multiplex PCR, and TCRdb kept only the in-frame ones, dropping some. V and J calls and clone size are those listed in that table; D and trimming were worked out from the DNA. The data hold about 120,000 clones, with over 75% observed a single time.

This TCR came from a man aged 55 to 70 with acute or convalescent COVID-19. Sequences were obtained from peripheral blood. This rearrangement joins TRBV5-5 to TRBJ2-7; 7 bases line up with TRBD1. As DNA, the CDR3 is TGTGCCACCCACCCCACAGGGGTAAACAACGAGCAGTACTTC. Encoded protein: CATHPTGVNNEQYF.